The 6 T cell receptor beta chains below were found in one sample sequenced in a study of PD-1 blockade in classical Hodgkin lymphoma. Regarding time point: cycle 4 day 1 (C4D1), after less than 7 weeks of nivolumab. Every patient experienced relapse after autologous stem cell transplantation, and brentuximab vedotin exposure varied. Sequenced by immunoSEQ multiplex PCR; TCRdb stores in-frame clones only, minus some. The table shows 64,000 or so clones, with around 90% occurring only once. Specimen: peripheral blood mononuclear cells (PBMCs), collected before the fourth cycle of nivolumab. Receptors were obtained from a human donor with classical Hodgkin lymphoma.

The chain joins TRBV27 to TRBJ2-1; D may be TRBD1 or TRBD2 (5 bases each). The germline gives CDR1 MNHEY, CDR2 SMNVEV (reference sequence). The V and J ends lost 6 bases and 4 bases respectively, with 19 bases between them. The CDR3 runs to 16 residues. The CDR3 region has the DNA TGTGCCAGCAGCTTAGAGGGCCAGGGACCATACAATGAGCAGTTCTTC. Encoded protein: CASSLEGQGPYNEQFF.

V and J are TRBV18 and TRBJ2-1, with 7 bases lining up with TRBD1. Germline CDR1 KGHSH, CDR2 LQKENI. CDR3 size: 15 residues. J gave up 5 bases and V 4 bases, and 8 bases lay outside the gene matches. The CDR3 nucleotides read TGTGCCAGCTCACTACAGGGGCACCGAAACAATGAGCAGTTCTTC. Protein: CASSLQGHRNNEQFF.

J is TRBJ1-5 and V is TRBV27, with TRBD1 identical over 7 bases. Germline CDR1 MNHEY, CDR2 SMNVEV (reference sequence). Trimming took 2 bases from V and 6 from J; bases not matched to a gene: 7. The length of the CDR3 is 15 residues. The CDR3 DNA sequence: TGTGCCAGCAGTTTAGGGACAGCCGGAGGTCAGCCCCAGCATTTT. This codes for CASSLGTAGGQPQHF.

The chain combines TRBV6-5 with TRBJ1-6; possibly TRBD1 for D (5 bases). V was pared by 6 bases and J by 5 bases, with 11 bases between. CDR3 size: 14 residues. Germline V gene sequence: CDR1 MNHEY, CDR2 SVGAGI. In DNA form, the CDR3 reads TGTGCCAGCAGCCGACAGTGGGATAATTCACCCCTCCACTTT. Translating gives CASSRQWDNSPLHF.

The chain uses TRBV5-4 and TRBJ2-3; possibly TRBD2 for D (6 bases). V was trimmed by 0 bases and J by 1 base, leaving 9 bases between them. Germline V gives CDR1 SGHNT, CDR2 YYREEE (reference sequence). This CDR3 is 15 amino acids long. The chain's CDR3 is CASSLDGGGTDTQYF. The CDR3 bases are TGTGCCAGCAGCTTGGACGGAGGGGGCACAGATACGCAGTATTTT.

The chain carries TRBV18 and TRBJ2-5, with 8 positions matching TRBD2. J lost 3 bases, V lost 8 bases, and 5 bases had no gene match. The CDR3 has 13 residues. The germline gives CDR1 KGHSH, CDR2 LQKENI. The CDR3 sequence: CASVERGKETQYF. Here the CDR3 DNA reads TGTGCCAGCGTCGAGCGGGGGAAAGAGACCCAGTACTTC.